Following are 7 T cell receptor beta chains from one sample sequenced in a study of metastatic and nonmetastatic thyroid tumors. TCRdb re-analyzed the PCR reads through MiXCR. Among roughly 17,000 clones listed, 20% to 25% were seen once. Thyroid surgery had not been preceded by any treatment in any patient. Sequenced: tumor tissue. Receptors originate from a male donor with papillary thyroid cancer or a benign thyroid nodule (not recorded which). Some clones in this sample may be carry-over from other donors' samples.

This clone was observed a few times. The chain links TRBV3-1 to TRBJ1-5, with 12 bases lining up with TRBD1. The CDR3 length is 15 residues. Per the germline V gene, CDR1 is LGHDT and CDR2 is YNNKEL (reference sequence). J was trimmed by 6 bases and V by 5 bases; bases with no gene match: 5. The CDR3 loop reads CASSRDRGPGQPQHF. CDR3 nucleotide sequence: TGTGCCAGCAGCAGGGACAGGGGGCCTGGTCAGCCCCAGCATTTT. Filled out from reference TRBV3-1 and TRBJ1-5, the complete variable domain reads DTAVSQTPKYLVTQMGNDKSIKCEQNLGHDTMYWYKQDSKKFLKIMFSYNNKELIINETVPNRFSPKSPDKAHLNLHINSLELGDSAVYFCASSRDRGPGQPQHFGDGTRLSIL.

This clone was detected only a few times. The V gene is TRBV12-3 or TRBV12-4, the J gene TRBJ2-5; D is uncertain. Deletions cut 5 bases from V and 0 bases from J, with 13 bases between. CDR3 size: 15 residues. Written as DNA, the CDR3 is TGTGCCAGCAGTCCCTTAGACCGAAACCAAGAGACCCAGTACTTC. Its protein is CASSPLDRNQETQYF.

Of note for this clone: It is likely a read error, because the conserved phenylalanine at the end of the CDR3 is missing. The rearrangement uses TRBV20-1 and TRBJ2-1; D possibly corresponds to TRBD2 (6 bases). The CDR3 contains 15 residues. Trimming removed 5 bases at V and 5 bases at J, with 19 bases between. The V gene's germline CDR1 is DFQATT and CDR2 SNEGSKA (reference sequence). CDR3 amino acids: CSARPSASVNNEQFL. As DNA, the CDR3 is TGCAGTGCTCGCCCCTCGGCTAGCGTAAACAATGAGCAGTTCCTC.

The chain has TRBV9 and TRBJ2-1; 11 bases line up with TRBD2. This CDR3 spans 15 amino acids. V lost 2 bases to trimming and J lost 7 bases; unmatched junction nucleotides: 5. Germline V gene lookup returns CDR1 SGDLS and CDR2 YYNGEE. CDR3 sequence: CASSVTSGSRNEQFF. The CDR3 DNA reads as TGTGCCAGCAGCGTCACTAGCGGGAGCAGAAATGAGCAGTTCTTC.

Concerning this clone: Other DNA sequences in this specimen translate into the identical CDR3. This sequence joins TRBV9 and TRBJ2-7, with a weak D call TRBD1 (7 bases). Germline-derived CDR1 and CDR2 are SGDLS and YYNGEE. Between the trimmed V and J ends, which lost 4 bases and 7 bases, there was a span of 21 bases. CDR3 length equals 15 residues. CDR3 loop: CASSSLGAGGKEQYF. In DNA, the CDR3 is TGTGCCAGCAGCTCACTCGGCGCAGGGGGGAAAGAGCAGTACTTC. Full variable domain (remainder filled in from reference TRBV9 and TRBJ2-7): DSGVTQTPKHLITATGQRVTLRCSPRSGDLSVYWYQQSLDQGLQFLIQYYNGEERAKGNILERFSAQQFPDLHSELNLSSLELGDSALYFCASSSLGAGGKEQYFGPGTRLTVT.

This clone has at least ten counts. The V gene is TRBV14, the J gene TRBJ2-7, with D tentatively TRBD1 (5 bases). Trimming removed 6 bases at V and 3 bases at J, with 18 bases between. CDR1 and CDR2 (germline): SGHDN, FVKESK. The CDR3 is 15 amino acids. The CDR3 DNA sequence: TGTGCCAGCAGTTCGGCATTACAGGCAGGCTACGAGCAGTACTTC. Encoded protein: CASSSALQAGYEQYF.

The chain links TRBV27 to TRBJ2-3; TRBD2 agrees at 10 bases. The CDR3 is made up of 14 amino acids. Germline V lookup: CDR1 MNHEY, CDR2 SMNVEV (reference sequence). Losses at the gene ends were 7 bases for V and 2 bases for J; bases not matched to a gene: 3. CDR3 sequence: CASKSGGATDTQYF. Written as DNA, the CDR3 is TGTGCCAGCAAAAGCGGGGGGGCCACAGATACGCAGTATTTT.